The entry that follows covers one T cell receptor beta chain sequence. J was trimmed by 4 bases and V by 5 bases; bases with no gene match: 12. CDR1 and CDR2 from the germline V gene are LNHDA and SQIVND (reference sequence). This CDR3 is 17 amino acids long. The sample belongs to a study of blood T cell repertoires in COVID-19. Only in-frame clones appear in the TCRdb table, and some are missing; sequencing was by immunoSEQ multiplex PCR. The sample yields 70,000 or so clones, roughly 90% seen once. The specimen was peripheral blood. The clonotype was recovered from a man in his 60s with acute or convalescent COVID-19. The rearrangement joins TRBV19 to TRBJ1-5; 9 positions match TRBD1. The CDR3 region has the DNA TGTGCCAGTAGTTCTCCACTCGGACAGGGGCGAAATCAGCCCCAGCATTTT. Protein product: CASSSPLGQGRNQPQHF. The variable domain in full, with the rest retrieved from reference TRBV19 and TRBJ1-5, is DGGITQSPKYLFRKEGQNVTLSCEQNLNHDAMYWYRQDPGQGLRLIYYSQIVNDFQKGDIAEGYSVSREKKESFPLTVTSAQKNPTAFYLCASSSPLGQGRNQPQHFGDGTRLSIL.